This T cell receptor (beta chain) was observed in a study of blood T cells in healthy people across ages. Only a few counts were recorded for this clonotype. Together with a sample-barcoded 5' primer, a J-beta primer mix was included in a second PCR lasting roughly 6 to 12 cycles. TCRdb reanalysed the 5' RACE reads using MiXCR and keeps one entry per CDR3 protein. The sample carries hundreds of thousands of distinct CDR3 sequences, around 48% recorded once. All donors came from Russia, were Caucasian and healthy, and spanned ages roughly 6 to 95. The trim removed 4 bases at V and 4 bases at J, leaving 5 bases unmatched. The CDR3 has 13 residues. Per the germline V gene, CDR1 is SQVTM and CDR2 is ANQGSEA.

Sequences were obtained from blood. The gene calls are TRBV29-1 and TRBJ1-2; 8 nucleotides match TRBD1. The receptor comes from a man aged 25-40 years in good health. This chain's CDR3 is CSVGGQGSYGYTF. The CDR3 nucleotides are TGCAGCGTTGGAGGACAGGGTAGCTATGGCTACACCTTC.